This T cell receptor (beta chain) emerged from a study of PD-1 blockade in mismatch repair-deficient tumors. Profiled with immunoSEQ multiplex PCR; TCRdb holds only in-frame clones, not every one. The data show tens of thousands of clones, about 76% seen once. Germline CDR1 SGHVS, CDR2 FNYEAQ. V shed 4 bases and J 6 bases; nucleotides not matched to a gene: 13. The CDR3 contains 16 residues. This specimen was peripheral blood, taken 4 weeks after starting pembrolizumab. This rearrangement joins TRBV7-6 to TRBJ2-3; 7 bases match TRBD2. This receptor was obtained from an adult with mismatch repair-deficient cancer. The CDR3 is CASSSTASGWSDTQYF. CDR3 DNA sequence: TGTGCCAGCAGCTCCACTGCTAGCGGATGGTCGGATACGCAGTATTTT.